These 31 T cell receptor beta chains originate from one sample sequenced in a study of regulatory T cells in long-lasting Graves disease (dated by TCRdb to the early 2020s). Libraries were built with multiplex PCR. Sequencing was carried out with an Illumina HiSeq 4000. To build TCR beta libraries, CDR3 regions were amplified by Arm-PCR using iRepertoire HTBI primers. TCRdb itself trimmed the public reads at Q25 with fastp, ran MiXCR and retained productive beta chains. CDR3 protein duplicates are merged, each entry listing the most common genes and DNA. The sample table lists some 370,000 distinct CDR3 sequences, around 21% of them with a count of one. Less than 25% of the sample is taken by the ten largest. The time point label on this specimen signifies: persistent/refractory GD, antithyroid drugs over 5 years with positive TRAb. For both TCR sequencing and RNA sequencing, RNA was extracted from PBMCs using TRIzol.

Here the sequenced sample was peripheral blood mononuclear cells (PBMCs), taken when the disease was refractory, from a patient treated with antithyroid drugs. The origin of the receptors is a female donor with Graves disease.

This clonotype came up a few times. The gene calls are TRBV30 and TRBJ1-1; D unresolved. The V and J ends lost 2 bases and 1 base respectively, with 11 bases between them. CDR1 and CDR2 from the germline V gene are GTSNPN and SVGIG (reference sequence). This CDR3 region has 14 residues. CDR3 nucleotide sequence: TGTGCCTGGAGTCCGGGGTTGGGGAACACTGAAGCTTTCTTT. It specifies CAWSPGLGNTEAFF. Full variable domain (remainder filled in from reference TRBV30 and TRBJ1-1): SQTIHQWPATLVQPVGSPLSLECTVEGTSNPNLYWYRQAAGRGLQLLFYSVGIGQISSEVPQNLSASRPQDRQFILSSKKLLLSDSGFYLCAWSPGLGNTEAFFGQGTRLTVV.

The chain carries TRBV19 and TRBJ1-1; D may be TRBD1 (6 bases). This CDR3 is 17 amino acids long. Germline loops: CDR1 LNHDA, CDR2 SQIVND (reference sequence). CDR3 coding DNA: TGTGTTTCGTCAGGGTCACCAATTACTAACCAGGGGACTGAAGCTTTCTTT. It yields the protein CVSSGSPITNQGTEAFF.

This chain joins TRBV18 and TRBJ2-7; D is perhaps TRBD1 (6 bases). The CDR3 has 14 amino acids. V lost 5 bases and J lost 6, with 17 bases in between. Germline V CDR1 and CDR2: KGHSH, LQKENI. CDR3 in amino acids: CASSSEIGTTEQYF. The CDR3 DNA sequence: TGTGCCAGCTCATCGGAAATCGGGACAACCGAGCAGTACTTC.

V usage is TRBV5-1 and J usage is TRBJ2-3; 8 nucleotides line up with TRBD2. V shed 2 bases, J shed 1 base, and the junction held 3 bases outside the gene matches. Germline V gene lookup returns CDR1 SGHRS and CDR2 YFSETQ. The CDR3 runs 15 residues. CDR3 sequence reads: CASSLRAGGTDTQYF. The CDR3 nucleotides read TGCGCCAGCAGCTTACGAGCGGGAGGCACAGATACGCAGTATTTT.

This clonotype was counted at least ten times. J is TRBJ2-7 and V is TRBV28; D is ambiguous. V dropped 2 bases and J dropped 5 bases, with 10 bases sitting between them. The CDR3 has 13 residues. The V gene's germline CDR1 is MDHEN and CDR2 SYDVKM. The CDR3: CASSLNMFDEQYF. CDR3 nucleotide sequence: TGTGCCAGCAGTTTAAATATGTTTGACGAGCAGTACTTC. The full variable domain, in which reference TRBV28 and TRBJ2-7 provide the parts outside the CDR3, is DVKVTQSSRYLVKRTGEKVFLECVQDMDHENMFWYRQDPGLGLRLIYFSYDVKMKEKGDIPEGYSVSREKKERFSLILESASTNQTSMYLCASSLNMFDEQYFGPGTRLTVT.

V and J are TRBV30 and TRBJ2-1; D is unclear. The V gene lost 5 bases and the J gene lost 0 bases, with 11 bases spanning the gap. CDR1 is GTSNPN and CDR2 is SVGIG in the germline V gene (reference sequence). This CDR3 comprises 14 residues. The CDR3 reads CAWVTVSSYNEQFF. CDR3 sequence (DNA): TGTGCCTGGGTGACTGTGAGCTCCTACAATGAGCAGTTCTTC.

This chain connects TRBV19 to TRBJ1-1; tentatively, D is TRBD1 (5 bases). The CDR3 totals 15 residues. V lost 3 bases and J 5 bases, leaving 16 bases between the germline ends. CDR1 is LNHDA and CDR2 is SQIVND in the germline V gene (reference sequence). As DNA, the CDR3 is TGTGCCAGTAGTATCGGGGGAGTATTTGGGACTGAAGCTTTCTTT. Its protein is CASSIGGVFGTEAFF.

This clonotype came up once. This clone may be a read error of a much larger clone one base away. The chain has TRBV12-3 or TRBV12-4 and TRBJ2-4; the match to TRBD2 covers 10 bases. This CDR3 has 16 amino acids. V gave up 1 base and J gave up 11 bases; unmatched junction bases: 11. The CDR3 region has the DNA TGTGCCAGCAGTTTAGAAGCGGGAGGGCCTGGGGACGTTCAGTACTTC. It encodes CASSLEAGGPGDVQYF.

In its sample, this clonotype was seen a few times. The chain uses TRBV15 and TRBJ2-7, with 8 bases fitting TRBD1. Germline assignment: CDR1 LNHNV and CDR2 YYDKDF (reference sequence). Losses at the gene ends were 3 bases for V and 2 bases for J; bases not matched to a gene: 12. The CDR3 has 17 amino acids. Here the CDR3 DNA reads TGTGCCACCAGCAGGGCCCCAGGGGGCGCTTATCCCTACGAGCAGTACTTC. It specifies CATSRAPGGAYPYEQYF.

Only a few counts were recorded for this clonotype. This chain links TRBV29-1 with TRBJ1-1; 9 positions agree with TRBD1. CDR3 length: 14 residues. The junction had 7 bases not matched to a gene; V was cut back by 6 bases and J by 2 bases. Germline CDR1 and CDR2: SQVTM and ANQGSEA. The CDR3 nucleotides read TGCAGCGTGGTAATACAGGGGGCTAACACTGAAGCTTTCTTT. Translated, it gives CSVVIQGANTEAFF.

This clonotype was seen a few times. At one boundary the junction diverges from the germline segment, which might be a read error. This chain uses TRBV2 with TRBJ2-5; D is unclear. The germline V gene encodes CDR1 SNHLY and CDR2 FYNNEI. The CDR3 is 14 residues long. Written as DNA, the CDR3 is TGTGCCGGCAGTGACCCGGGTTGGCGAGGGACCCAGTACTTC. The encoded protein is CAGSDPGWRGTQYF.

This clonotype was recorded many times. The V gene is TRBV12-3 or TRBV12-4, the J gene TRBJ1-1, with unresolved D. This CDR3 is 13 amino acids long. Trimming pared 6 bases from V and 1 base from J, leaving 9 bases between. The DNA of the CDR3 is TGTGCCAGCAGCTTGGCCCAGAACACTGAAGCTTTCTTT. This codes for CASSLAQNTEAFF.

At least ten counts were recorded for this clonotype. The rearrangement links TRBV12-3 or TRBV12-4 to TRBJ2-5; D is undetermined. With 2 bases removed from V and 5 bases from J, the gap between germline ends came to 15 bases. CDR3 size: 15 residues. CDR3 in amino acids: CASSLRAAPPETQYF. CDR3 nucleotide sequence: TGTGCCAGCAGTTTACGGGCGGCCCCTCCGGAGACCCAGTACTTC.

The rearrangement uses TRBV4-1 and TRBJ1-2, with D uncertain. Germline values: CDR1 MGHRA, CDR2 YSYEKL. The CDR3 runs 13 residues. V was clipped by 4 bases and J by 6 bases, with 12 bases between them. The CDR3 region has the DNA TGCGCCAGCAGCCGCGCCCGTGGGGATGGCTACACCTTC. Translated, it gives CASSRARGDGYTF.

The chain joins TRBV6-5 to TRBJ1-3, with TRBD1 identical over 9 bases. With 4 bases clipped from V and 4 bases from J, the junction kept 5 bases outside the gene matches. Germline V gives CDR1 MNHEY, CDR2 SVGAGI. The CDR3 is 15 residues long. CDR3 protein: CASSLTGGLGNTIYF. CDR3 in DNA: TGTGCCAGCAGTTTAACAGGGGGCCTAGGAAACACCATATATTTT.

This clonotype has only a few counts. The chain uses TRBV6-2 or TRBV6-3 and TRBJ2-2, with 10 bases fitting TRBD1. Germline V gene sequence: CDR1 MNHEY, CDR2 SVGEGT. The V segment lost 7 bases and the J segment 4 bases; nucleotides outside the gene matches: 6. CDR3 length: 15 residues. For the CDR3, the DNA is TGTGCCAGCAAACCGGGACAGGGGTTCACCGGGGAGCTGTTTTTT. It is translated as CASKPGQGFTGELFF.

The sample holds a few counts of this clonotype. This chain connects TRBV7-9 to TRBJ2-7, with 10 nucleotides matching TRBD1. Losses at the gene ends were 8 bases for V and 5 bases for J; bases not matched to a gene: 9. This CDR3 has 14 amino acids. The germline CDR1 and CDR2 sequences are SEHNR and FQNEAQ (reference sequence). The CDR3 bases are TGTGCCAGCGGTACTACTGACAGGGGGCACGAGCAGTACTTC. The encoded protein is CASGTTDRGHEQYF.

This clonotype showed up just a few times. The chain combines TRBV30 with TRBJ1-5; D uncertain. V was clipped by 0 bases and J by 0 bases, with 6 bases between them. The germline V gene has CDR1 GTSNPN and CDR2 SVGIG (reference sequence). CDR3 length equals 14 residues. The CDR3 DNA sequence: TGTGCCTGGAGTGTAGGATATAGCAATCAGCCCCAGCATTTT. Translated, it gives CAWSVGYSNQPQHF. The full variable domain, with the rest looked up from reference TRBV30 and TRBJ1-5, is SQTIHQWPATLVQPVGSPLSLECTVEGTSNPNLYWYRQAAGRGLQLLFYSVGIGQISSEVPQNLSASRPQDRQFILSSKKLLLSDSGFYLCAWSVGYSNQPQHFGDGTRLSIL.

The J gene is TRBJ2-7, the V gene TRBV4-2; tentative D call: TRBD1 (6 bases). The CDR3 loop spans 13 amino acids. CDR1 and CDR2 (germline): LGHNA, YNFKEQ. V was pared by 4 bases and J by 7 bases, with 14 bases between. The CDR3 bases are TGTGCCAGCAGCCGCCAGGCTGACAGGGAGCAGTACTTC. It yields the protein CASSRQADREQYF.

This clonotype was detected ten times or more. The chain combines TRBV12-3 or TRBV12-4 with TRBJ1-2, with D hard to call. The V end lost 2 bases, the J end lost 0 bases, and 7 bases lay between the germline ends. This CDR3 comprises 14 residues. The CDR3 DNA is TGTGCCAGCAGTTTACGTGGGGCTAACTATGGCTACACCTTC. This encodes CASSLRGANYGYTF.

This clonotype was counted only a few times. The J gene is TRBJ1-1, the V gene TRBV6-1; no clear D gene. Trimming left V 6 bases short and J 1 base short, with 12 bases between. The CDR3 is 14 residues long. Per the germline V gene, CDR1 is MNHNS and CDR2 is SASEGT. This chain's CDR3 is CASSDAVQNTEAFF. CDR3 nucleotides: TGTGCCAGCAGCGACGCGGTCCAGAACACTGAAGCTTTCTTT.

This chain joins TRBV6-5 and TRBJ2-1; no firm D call. This CDR3 comprises 17 residues. V was trimmed by 4 bases and J by 0 bases, leaving 16 bases between them. Per the germline V gene, CDR1 is MNHEY and CDR2 is SVGAGI. The CDR3 bases are TGTGCCAGCAGTTCCATTGATCTAGGAAGCTCCTACAATGAGCAGTTCTTC. It translates to CASSSIDLGSSYNEQFF.

This clonotype was seen ten or more times. As DNA, the CDR3 is TGTGCCAGCAGTAACGACAGGGCGAACACTGAAGCTTTCTTT. Protein sequence: CASSNDRANTEAFF. The V and J genes are TRBV2 and TRBJ1-1, with 7 bases identical to TRBD1. This CDR3 region has 14 residues. Per the germline V gene, CDR1 is SNHLY and CDR2 is FYNNEI. Trimming at V came to 5 bases and at J to 1 base, leaving 4 bases not matched to a gene.

This clonotype has more than one count but fewer than ten. The chain carries TRBV7-3 and TRBJ1-1; 8 nucleotides align to TRBD1. With 1 base clipped from V and 6 bases from J, the junction kept 4 bases outside the gene matches. Germline V gene sequence: CDR1 SGHTA, CDR2 FQGTGA. CDR3 size: 14 residues. The CDR3 is CASSLMQGASEAFF. The CDR3 DNA is TGTGCCAGCAGCTTAATGCAGGGGGCCTCTGAAGCTTTCTTT.

This clonotype was detected only a few times. The V gene is TRBV6-2 or TRBV6-3, the J gene TRBJ2-5; D may be TRBD1 (5 bases). CDR3 length: 14 amino acids. Germline V gene data show CDR1 as MNHEY and CDR2 as SVGEGT. Between the trimmed V and J ends, which lost 5 bases and 3 bases, there was a span of 13 bases. Here the CDR3 reads CASSEWQGKETQYF. Here the CDR3 DNA reads TGTGCCAGCAGTGAATGGCAGGGCAAAGAGACCCAGTACTTC.

This clonotype showed up just a few times. The rearrangement uses TRBV20-1 and TRBJ1-1; D is perhaps TRBD1 (5 bases). CDR1 DFQATT and CDR2 SNEGSKA come from the germline V gene (reference sequence). The V gene lost 8 bases and the J gene lost 1 base, with 14 bases spanning the gap. The CDR3 contains 13 residues. This CDR3 is CSPARDSNTEAFF. CDR3 nucleotide sequence: TGCAGTCCAGCCAGGGATTCGAACACTGAAGCTTTCTTT.

On this clonotype: Just one base apart from a much larger clone, this may be a read error. The V call is TRBV10-3, the J call TRBJ1-4; D gene ambiguous. The CDR3 is 15 residues long. Germline loops: CDR1 ENHRY, CDR2 SYGVKD. Trimming took 0 bases from V and 3 from J, leaving 8 bases between them. The CDR3 sequence is CAISESLTANEKLFF. The CDR3 coding sequence is TGTGCCATCAGTGAGTCTCTAACAGCTAATGAAAAACTGTTTTTT.

The chain employs TRBV7-2 and TRBJ2-7, with TRBD2 identical over 13 bases. With 1 base clipped from V and 4 bases from J, the junction kept 4 bases outside the gene matches. This CDR3 is built from 16 residues. The germline gives CDR1 SGHTA, CDR2 FQGNSA. The CDR3 coding sequence is TGTGCCAGCAGCTTAGATTGGGGACTAGCGGGATACGAGCAGTACTTC. This gives the protein CASSLDWGLAGYEQYF.

This sequence joins TRBV6-2 or TRBV6-3 and TRBJ2-5, with TRBD1 identical over 7 bases. Germline CDR1 and CDR2: MNHEY and SVGEGT. The CDR3 extends over 13 amino acids. The V and J ends lost 5 bases and 10 bases, in that order; junction bases with no gene match: 10. CDR3 residues: CASSGGTARDQYF. The DNA of the CDR3 is TGTGCCAGCAGTGGTGGGACAGCAAGAGACCAGTACTTC.

Ten or more counts support this clonotype. CDR3 loop: CASSLVQGAVNTEAFF. For the CDR3, the DNA is TGTGCCAGCAGCTTAGTGCAGGGGGCGGTGAACACTGAAGCTTTCTTT. The chain joins TRBV7-2 to TRBJ1-1, with 8 bases matching TRBD1. The V gene end was trimmed by 1 base and the J gene end by 0 bases; junction bases not matched to a gene: 4. Germline CDR1 is SGHTA and CDR2 is FQGNSA. The CDR3 covers 16 residues.

This clonotype was seen only a few times. The junction differs from germline at one of its ends, possibly a read error. The chain is built from TRBV6-1 and TRBJ1-4, with TRBD1 matching 9 bases. This CDR3 comprises 14 residues. Per germline, CDR1 MNHNS and CDR2 SASEGT. CDR3 nucleotides: TGTGCCAGCAGTGATGGGACAGGGAGTGAAGAACTGTTTTTT. Translation: CASSDGTGSEELFF.